The 19 T cell receptor beta chains below come from one sample, sequenced in a study of blood T cell repertoires in COVID-19. Data came from immunoSEQ multiplex PCR; TCRdb stores just in-frame clones and leaves some out. The sample lists approximately 190,000 clones, over 80% seen once, with approximately 6.2% in the top ten. The sample comprised peripheral blood. These receptors were obtained from a middle-aged woman with acute or convalescent COVID-19.

The rearrangement uses TRBV27 and TRBJ2-5; D is possibly TRBD2 (5 bases). CDR3 length: 15 amino acids. Germline-derived CDR1 and CDR2 are MNHEY and SMNVEV (reference sequence). The V end lost 0 bases, the J end lost 0 bases, and 8 bases lay between the germline ends. CDR3 sequence: CASSLSSAYQETQYF. CDR3 coding DNA: TGTGCCAGCAGTTTATCTAGCGCTTACCAAGAGACCCAGTACTTC.

The chain couples TRBV10-2 to TRBJ1-2; no definite D call. V lost 8 bases, J lost 4 bases, and 14 bases lay in between. CDR1 and CDR2 from the germline V gene are WSHSY and SAAADI. The CDR3 extends over 13 amino acids. The CDR3 sequence: CASASGNLYGYTF. The DNA of the CDR3 is TGCGCCAGCGCTTCGGGGAATCTCTATGGCTACACCTTC.

The chain is built from TRBV14 and TRBJ1-6; D unclear. Trimming pared 4 bases from V and 3 bases from J, leaving 10 bases between. The CDR3 is made up of 15 amino acids. Germline V CDR1 and CDR2: SGHDN, FVKESK. The CDR3 loop is CASSLSRDYNSPLHF. The DNA of the CDR3 is TGTGCCAGCAGCCTCAGCCGGGACTATAATTCACCCCTCCACTTT.

CDR3 sequence reads: CVGGDYNEQFF. The CDR3 nucleotides read TGTGTAGGCGGAGATTACAATGAGCAGTTCTTC. This sequence joins TRBV30 and TRBJ2-1; no reliable D call. The CDR3 extends over 11 amino acids. From germline, CDR1 is GTSNPN and CDR2 SVGIG (reference sequence).

The chain carries TRBV19 and TRBJ2-2; 7 nucleotides match TRBD2. V dropped 7 bases and J dropped 3; count of bases not matched to a gene: 5. CDR3 length equals 14 residues. Looked up from germline, CDR1 is LNHDA and CDR2 is SQIVND (reference sequence). The DNA for the CDR3 is TGTGCCAGTACCATGGCGGGAGACACCGGGGAGCTGTTTTTT. This sequence encodes CASTMAGDTGELFF.

The J gene is TRBJ2-2, the V gene TRBV3-1 (or the pseudogene TRBV3-2); 7 nucleotides agree with TRBD2. V was pared by 4 bases and J by 2 bases, with 10 bases of the junction left unmatched. This CDR3 is 17 amino acids long. The germline V gene has CDR1 LGHDT and CDR2 YNNKEL (reference sequence). The chain's CDR3 is CASSLLTLAANTGELFF. The CDR3 nucleotides read TGTGCCAGCAGCCTCCTTACTCTAGCGGCTAACACCGGGGAGCTGTTTTTT.

This clone was counted a few times. This chain links TRBV28 with TRBJ1-5, with 7 bases fitting TRBD1. With 5 bases clipped from V and 5 bases from J, the junction kept 3 bases outside the gene matches. CDR1 and CDR2 from the germline V gene are MDHEN and SYDVKM. The CDR3 has 13 residues. CDR3 region: CASSTTGHQPQHF. Here the CDR3 DNA reads TGTGCCAGCAGTACGACAGGGCATCAGCCCCAGCATTTT. Supplemented by reference TRBV28 and TRBJ1-5, the full variable domain reads DVKVTQSSRYLVKRTGEKVFLECVQDMDHENMFWYRQDPGLGLRLIYFSYDVKMKEKGDIPEGYSVSREKKERFSLILESASTNQTSMYLCASSTTGHQPQHFGDGTRLSIL.

This chain connects TRBV6-6 to TRBJ2-1; TRBD2 aligns across 11 bases. The length of the CDR3 is 22 residues. Trimming removed 5 bases from V and 7 bases from J; junction bases left unmatched: 28. Germline-derived CDR1 and CDR2 are MNHNY and SVGAGI (reference sequence). CDR3 amino acids: CASSLRSLAGGPTLQYLNEQFF. As DNA, the CDR3 is TGTGCCAGCAGTCTCCGGTCTTTAGCGGGAGGGCCCACTTTACAATATTTGAATGAGCAGTTCTTC.

The rearrangement joins TRBV10-1 to TRBJ2-2; 11 bases map to TRBD2. The CDR3 has 19 amino acids. Germline V gene sequence: CDR1 WNHNN, CDR2 SYGVQD (reference sequence). V lost 6 bases and J lost 3; bases outside the gene matches: 15. The DNA of the CDR3 is TGCGCCAGCAGCTCGGTCCGGGGACTAGCGGCCACCTACACCGGGGAGCTGTTTTTT. Residues: CASSSVRGLAATYTGELFF.

The chain recombines TRBV27 with TRBJ1-2; D remains unclear. CDR1 MNHEY and CDR2 SMNVEV come from the germline V gene (reference sequence). The V end was cut by 1 base, the J end by 3 bases, with 12 bases between. The CDR3 covers 15 residues. Written as DNA, the CDR3 is TGTGCCAGCAGTTTATTTGGGGAGTTGGACTATGGCTACACCTTC. Protein: CASSLFGELDYGYTF.

This rearrangement joins TRBV5-8 to TRBJ1-5, with D perhaps TRBD1 (5 bases). CDR3 length: 13 residues. CDR1 is SGHTS, CDR2 YDEGEE, per germline. V dropped 4 bases and J dropped 4 bases, with 9 bases sitting between them. The CDR3 DNA is TGTGCCAGCAGCCCAGGGCCAAATCAGCCCCAGCATTTT. Translating it yields CASSPGPNQPQHF.

J is TRBJ2-5 and V is TRBV5-1; 10 bases fit TRBD2. V shed 7 bases, J shed 2 bases, and the junction held 5 bases outside the gene matches. The CDR3 runs to 14 residues. The germline CDR1 and CDR2 sequences are SGHRS and YFSETQ. The CDR3 region has the DNA TGCGCCAGCCAGAGCGGGAGGGGGCAAGAGACCCAGTACTTC. Protein: CASQSGRGQETQYF. The variable domain in full, with the rest retrieved from reference TRBV5-1 and TRBJ2-5, is KAGVTQTPRYLIKTRGQQVTLSCSPISGHRSVSWYQQTPGQGLQFLFEYFSETQRNKGNFPGRFSGRQFSNSRSEMNVSTLELGDSALYLCASQSGRGQETQYFGPGTRLLVL.

The gene calls are TRBV15 and TRBJ1-3; weak D call: TRBD1 (6 bases). In germline, CDR1 is LNHNV, CDR2 YYDKDF (reference sequence). The CDR3 sequence is 18 residues long. V lost 1 base and J 7 bases, leaving 23 bases between the germline ends. The CDR3 nucleotides read TGTGCCACCAGCAGAGGAGGACAGACCGGGAGGTTCGGGAACACCATATATTTT. It specifies CATSRGGQTGRFGNTIYF.

This chain connects TRBV5-4 to TRBJ2-5; D might be TRBD1 (5 bases). In germline, CDR1 is SGHNT, CDR2 YYREEE (reference sequence). The CDR3 is 14 residues long. V lost 3 bases and J lost 5, with 14 bases in between. CDR3 in DNA: TGTGCCAGCAGCTCAATGGGTCCAGGGGAGACCCAGTACTTC. It translates to CASSSMGPGETQYF.

Details on this clone: The sample carries other DNA sequences with the same CDR3. The chain uses TRBV18 and TRBJ2-5; the D is unclear. The germline V gene encodes CDR1 KGHSH and CDR2 LQKENI. The V end was cut by 2 bases, the J end by 5 bases, with 3 bases between. The CDR3 totals 11 residues. CDR3 amino acids: CASSPGETQYF. The CDR3, as DNA: TGTGCCAGCTCACCAGGCGAGACCCAGTACTTC. Looking up the rest from reference TRBV18 and TRBJ2-5 gives the full variable domain: NAGVMQNPRHLVRRRGQEARLRCSPMKGHSHVYWYRQLPEEGLKFMVYLQKENIIDESGMPKERFSAEFPKEGPSILRIQQVVRGDSAAYFCASSPGETQYFGPGTRLLVL.

The CDR3 DNA is TGTGCCAGCAGCTCCACCTTTTGGGACAGGGGGCTCTATGGCTACACCTTC. Protein sequence: CASSSTFWDRGLYGYTF. The chain employs TRBV7-2 and TRBJ1-2, with 12 bases lining up with TRBD1. The germline gives CDR1 SGHTA, CDR2 FQGNSA. J was trimmed by 4 bases and V by 4 bases; bases with no gene match: 10. CDR3 length: 17 amino acids.

This rearrangement joins TRBV30 to TRBJ1-6; 8 bases match TRBD1. Germline lookup yields CDR1 GTSNPN and CDR2 SVGIG (reference sequence). The CDR3 contains 15 residues. With V trimmed by 7 bases and J by 5 bases, 10 bases remained unmatched. CDR3 sequence reads: CAFSSDRADNSPLHF. The CDR3 DNA reads TGTGCCTTTTCCTCGGACAGGGCCGATAATTCACCCCTCCACTTT.

The chain links TRBV28 to TRBJ2-7; a possible D gene is TRBD1 (6 bases). Germline CDR1 reads MDHEN; CDR2 reads SYDVKM. V was cut by 3 bases and J by 5 bases, with 14 bases left in between. The CDR3 contains 14 residues. The DNA for the CDR3 is TGTGCCAGCAGTTTTGGACAGCCACCTGACGAGCAGTACTTC. Amino acids: CASSFGQPPDEQYF.

V and J are TRBV11-2 and TRBJ1-2; no definite D call. This CDR3 contains 19 residues. The V and J ends lost 3 bases and 2 bases respectively, with 25 bases between them. Germline CDR1 SGHAT, CDR2 FQNNGV. This CDR3 is CASSFNSIGEVKNNYGYTF. The DNA of the CDR3 is TGTGCCAGCAGCTTTAATTCTATCGGAGAGGTAAAGAACAACTATGGCTACACCTTC.